A selection of T cell receptor beta chains follows, all from one sample in a study of blood T cells in healthy people across ages. TCRdb passed the 5' RACE reads through MiXCR, listing each CDR3 protein once. The table lists 870,000 or so distinct CDR3 sequences, less than 35% of them singletons. Sequencing was done on a sample of blood. These receptors all stem from a woman at least 80 years old in good health. Both conserved end residues are part of each CDR3. A D gene is named only where the DNA matches it firmly. Size is stated for part of the rows, as once, few or many counts, or as a class when the clone is expanded.

J: TRBJ2-3
D: -
size: many
V: TRBV3-1
CDR3: CASSSRGRDTQYF
DNA: TGTGCCAGCAGCTCGCGGGGGCGAGATACGCAGTATTTT

J: TRBJ2-7
D: TRBD1
size: -
V: TRBV10-3
CDR3: CAISAGQAYEQYF
DNA: TGTGCCATCAGTGCCGGACAGGCCTACGAGCAGTACTTC

J: TRBJ2-4
D: -
size: many
V: TRBV6-2/TRBV6-3
CDR3: CASSLIQGAKNIQYF
DNA: TGTGCCAGCAGTTTAATACAGGGAGCCAAAAACATTCAGTACTTC

J: TRBJ2-3
D: -
size: many
V: TRBV5-4
CDR3: CASSRPGRFTDTQYF
DNA: TGTGCCAGCAGCCGGCCGGGCAGGTTCACAGATACGCAGTATTTT

J: TRBJ1-6
D: -
size: -
V: TRBV5-5
CDR3: CASSLVAEYYNSPLHF
DNA: TGTGCCAGCAGCTTGGTGGCAGAATACTATAATTCACCCCTCCACTTT

J: TRBJ2-7
D: -
size: many
V: TRBV5-1
CDR3: CASSWDNKAYEQYF
DNA: TGCGCCAGCAGCTGGGACAATAAGGCCTACGAGCAGTACTTC

J: TRBJ1-1
D: -
size: few
V: TRBV7-2
CDR3: CASSSTGLSLTEAFF
DNA: TGTGCCAGCAGCTCCACGGGACTTTCCCTGACTGAAGCTTTCTTT

J: TRBJ2-3
D: -
size: -
V: TRBV7-9
CDR3: CASSLANTPGDTQYF
DNA: TGTGCCAGCAGCTTGGCCAATACCCCGGGAGATACGCAGTATTTT

J: TRBJ1-1
D: TRBD1
size: -
V: TRBV6-6
CDR3: CASVRQGGTEAFF
DNA: TGTGCCAGCGTGCGACAGGGGGGCACTGAAGCTTTCTTT

J: TRBJ1-5
D: -
size: -
V: TRBV7-2
CDR3: CASSLPGYSNQPQHF
DNA: TGTGCCAGCAGCTTGCCAGGATATAGCAATCAGCCCCAGCATTTT

J: TRBJ1-2
D: TRBD1
size: -
V: TRBV11-2
CDR3: CASSLGTGVENYGYTF
DNA: TGTGCCAGCAGCTTGGGAACAGGGGTTGAGAACTATGGCTACACCTTC

J: TRBJ2-5
D: -
size: many
V: TRBV6-5
CDR3: CASRRKPNQETQYF
DNA: TGTGCCAGCAGAAGGAAACCGAACCAAGAGACCCAGTACTTC

J: TRBJ1-5
D: -
size: many
V: TRBV29-1
CDR3: CSVAPGLNQPQHF
DNA: TGCAGCGTGGCCCCGGGTCTCAATCAGCCCCAGCATTTT

J: TRBJ2-5
D: -
size: -
V: TRBV24-1
CDR3: CATSTPLGETQYF
DNA: TGTGCCACCTCGACACCCCTCGGGGAGACCCAGTACTTC

J: TRBJ1-2
D: -
size: many
V: TRBV12-3/TRBV12-4
CDR3: CASSLLGKVGYTF
DNA: TGTGCCAGCAGTTTATTAGGGAAGGTTGGCTACACCTTC

J: TRBJ2-2
D: -
size: few
V: TRBV10-3
CDR3: CAISDPRQTNTGELFF
DNA: TGTGCCATCAGTGACCCCAGACAAACGAACACCGGGGAGCTGTTTTTT

J: TRBJ2-5
D: -
size: many
V: TRBV25-1
CDR3: CASSETHLQETQYF
DNA: TGTGCCAGCAGTGAAACTCACCTACAAGAGACCCAGTACTTC

J: TRBJ1-5
D: TRBD1
size: many
V: TRBV7-9
CDR3: CASSGPGQGQPQHF
DNA: TGTGCCAGCAGCGGACCGGGACAGGGTCAGCCCCAGCATTTT

J: TRBJ1-5
D: TRBD1
size: many
V: TRBV7-2
CDR3: CASSLTSGGNQPQHF
DNA: TGTGCCAGCAGCTTAACTTCAGGGGGAAATCAGCCCCAGCATTTT

J: TRBJ2-3
D: -
size: many
V: TRBV7-2
CDR3: CASSLASIDTQYF
DNA: TGTGCCAGCAGCTTAGCTAGCATAGATACGCAGTATTTT

J: TRBJ2-5
D: -
size: many
V: TRBV12-3/TRBV12-4
CDR3: CASSLIELAYQETQYF
DNA: TGTGCCAGCAGTTTAATAGAATTAGCCTACCAAGAGACCCAGTACTTC

J: TRBJ2-5
D: -
size: -
V: TRBV3-1
CDR3: CASSPPAGTQYF
DNA: TGTGCCAGCAGCCCTCCGGCCGGGACCCAGTACTTC

J: TRBJ1-5
D: -
size: -
V: TRBV12-3/TRBV12-4
CDR3: CAGSPHRSNQPQHF
DNA: TGTGCCGGCAGTCCACACAGAAGCAATCAGCCCCAGCATTTT

J: TRBJ2-1
D: -
size: many
V: TRBV6-6
CDR3: CASSSTQGVDEQFF
DNA: TGTGCCAGCAGTTCCACGCAGGGTGTCGATGAGCAGTTCTTC

J: TRBJ2-7
D: -
size: -
V: TRBV7-2
CDR3: CASSLAYSGYEQYF
DNA: TGTGCCAGCAGCTTAGCCTACTCAGGCTACGAGCAGTACTTC

J: TRBJ1-2
D: -
size: -
V: TRBV3-1
CDR3: CASSQRTINYGYTF
DNA: TGTGCCAGCAGCCAAAGGACTATTAACTATGGCTACACCTTC

J: TRBJ1-2
D: -
size: many
V: TRBV7-9
CDR3: CASSPRSPGYGYTF
DNA: TGTGCCAGCAGCCCCCGCTCCCCCGGGTATGGCTACACCTTC

J: TRBJ2-5
D: TRBD1
size: many
V: TRBV5-1
CDR3: CASSTGRGRETQYF
DNA: TGCGCCAGCTCCACGGGCAGGGGGAGAGAGACCCAGTACTTC

J: TRBJ2-5
D: -
size: many
V: TRBV5-1
CDR3: CASSQRSSGFQETQYF
DNA: TGCGCCAGCAGCCAAAGGTCCAGCGGATTCCAAGAGACCCAGTACTTC

J: TRBJ2-5
D: TRBD2
size: many
V: TRBV7-9
CDR3: CASSLGPGRGSGTQYF
DNA: TGTGCCAGCAGCTTAGGGCCGGGGAGGGGCTCCGGGACCCAGTACTTC

J: TRBJ2-1
D: -
size: many
V: TRBV9
CDR3: CASSVGTVNTEQFF
DNA: TGTGCCAGCAGCGTCGGGACTGTAAACACTGAGCAGTTCTTC

J: TRBJ2-1
D: -
size: many
V: TRBV4-3
CDR3: CASSQGGAGYNEQFF
DNA: TGCGCCAGCAGCCAAGGGGGGGCGGGGTACAATGAGCAGTTCTTC

J: TRBJ1-2
D: -
size: -
V: TRBV19
CDR3: CASSIVAQGANYGYTF
DNA: TGTGCCAGTAGTATAGTGGCCCAGGGCGCTAACTATGGCTACACCTTC